This entry describes one T cell receptor beta chain. This clone's antigen is unknown. Within one base of it there is no much larger clone, and no base qualities were kept. The CDR3, from cysteine to phenylalanine, totals 15 residues. Only the CDR3 part of the read is kept: 45 bases, read in frame from the first base. Trimming leaves V shorter by 1 base and J shorter by 2 bases, with the junction holding 1 base beyond the gene matches. Per the germline V gene, SGHDN is the CDR1 and FVKESK is the CDR2. The immunoSEQ kit was used, according to the manufacturer's recommendations, to generate TCR beta libraries from genomic DNA. Library preparation used a first multiplex PCR with proprietary primers, then a second PCR adding unique barcodes, with bead cleanups after each round. A kit-provided positive control reaction and a negative control reaction were included in every sample batch. The final libraries were assessed on an Agilent 4200 TapeStation D1000 ScreenTape, pooled by volume, and quantified by qPCR. Sequencing was performed on an Illumina NextSeq500 using a MidOutput 150-cycle cartridge, with 156 Read1 cycles, 15 Index1 cycles, and the kit custom primers. The pooled library was loaded at around 1 pM with roughly 20% PhiX control spiked in. The authors' analysis ran thus. Vendor-processed data were analyzed in R, with a clonotype defined as all T cells sharing the same CDR3 nucleotide sequence. For clone abundance analyses, frequencies were normalized to the 10,000 most abundant clones in each sample. Public T cell clones, which averaged fewer than five per sample, were excluded before analysis. ImmunoMap was used for dominant motif analysis with the PAM10 matrix, a gap penalty of 30, and a homology threshold of 0.3, and any motif reaching a cumulative frequency of at least 0.01 was considered dominant. Tumor-enriched clonotypes and baseline blood-enriched clonotypes were defined as those with an abundance difference of at least 32-fold between compartments. The Baroni-Urbani and Buser coefficient was used to measure tumor-blood repertoire similarity, and groups were compared with two-tailed Wilcoxon tests in R. In TCRdb, the immuneACCESS table is reduced to in-frame sequences with V and J assigned. These tables do not hold every clone; where another copy was compared, an unresolved V gene accounts for under half, and the others remain unexplained. From that table come the V and J calls and clone size; the DNA was used to work out D and trimming. This sample has fewer than 25,000 clones in its table, and roughly half of those were observed once. The top ten clones comprise roughly 17% of the sample.

This specimen belongs to a study of radiation and T cells in renal cell carcinoma (dated by TCRdb to about 2020). In the study overall: A total of around 50 samples underwent TCR beta sequencing, made up of 26 tumors and some 27 peripheral blood samples. Across all 50 or so samples, 4,016,671 unique CDR3 nucleotide sequences, encoding roughly 3 million unique CDR3 amino acid sequences, were identified. Results the study describes overall, beyond this receptor: Intratumoral heterogeneity went uncaptured because the only tumor material available was small regions of 0.8 to 1 g. An increase in top tumor clonotypes in blood was observed from baseline to 2 weeks post-radiation, followed by contraction by 4 weeks, which was taken to suggest transient expansion of tumor-resident clones. Because pretreatment tumor biopsies were not available, the study could not determine whether clonotypes were already present within the tumor at baseline. Because the trial had a single-armed design, the trial could not examine how radiation dose or scheduling affected the TCR repertoire. Compared with control tumors, irradiated tumors had a greater number of dominant CDR3 motifs, and these motifs made up a bigger portion of the repertoire. TCR clonality was higher in irradiated tumors than in controls, as the top 100 clonotypes made up an average of about 54% of the repertoire in irradiated tumors compared with 43% in nephrectomy-only tumors.

According to the study, the label for this sample's time point signals: tumor resected at nephrectomy. What this sample's treatment or condition label stands for: 15 Gy SBRT to primary tumor, nephrectomy 4 weeks later. The samples were drawn from a clinical trial, where primary renal cell carcinomas were treated with 15 Gy of stereotactic body radiation therapy and then removed by nephrectomy 4 weeks afterward. All patients had renal cell carcinoma with clear cell pathology. Tumors were mechanically dissociated, digested with collagenase/hyaluronidase at 37 °C, processed in gentleMACS C tubes, and stored in liquid nitrogen. Genomic DNA for TCR sequencing was prepared using the QIAamp DNA Blood Mini Kit (Qiagen). The analyses included just those samples that passed every quality control check.

Sample: tumor tissue, taken from a patient whose treatment included radiotherapy and nephrectomy. This receptor was identified in a woman aged 45-65 years with renal cell carcinoma. The V and J segments used are TRBV14 and TRBJ2-1; TRBD2 matches 8 bases in the middle. The CDR3 protein is CASSQGGGPYNEQFF. The sequenced DNA: TGTGCCAGCAGCCAAGGCGGGGGGCCCTACAATGAGCAGTTCTTC. Supplemented by the reference TRBV14 and TRBJ2-1 proteins around the CDR3, the complete variable domain is EAGVTQFPSHSVIEKGQTVTLRCDPISGHDNLYWYRRVMGKEIKFLLHFVKESKQDESGMPNNRFLAERTGGTYSTLKVQPAELEDSGVYFCASSQGGGPYNEQFFGPGTRLTVL.